This T cell receptor beta chain was obtained from a study of OX40 agonist ivuxolimab in advanced cancers. Study-wide context: At 82.7% male, the cohort had a mean age of approximately 60 years, ranging from roughly 20 to 85. Having had anti-PD-1, anti-PD-L1 or anti-CTLA-4 therapy before was allowed, and approximately 40% had some.

By sample fraction, this clone is medium-sized. CDR1 MGHRA and CDR2 YSYEKL come from the germline V gene. The junction had 10 bases not matched to a gene; V was cut back by 5 bases and J by 3 bases. The CDR3 has 16 amino acids. Sampled blood was obtained at baseline, cycle 4 day 1, and cycle 7 day 1. Here immunoSEQ multiplex PCR was the method, and the copy in TCRdb shows in-frame clones only, minus some. This table holds tens of thousands of clones, around 84% found once. The source material was CD4+ or CD8+ T cells sorted from blood, sampled in a trial of the OX40 agonist ivuxolimab. The clonotype was recovered from an adult with an advanced solid tumor such as melanoma, head and neck, liver or kidney cancer. The chain combines TRBV4-1 with TRBJ2-7; 10 bases map to TRBD2. The CDR3 region is CASSSTPSGRYYEQYF. For the CDR3, the DNA is TGCGCCAGCAGCTCCACCCCTAGCGGGAGATACTACGAGCAGTACTTC.